This entry is about one TCR beta chain. The antigen is undetermined. This specimen belongs to a study of cytomegalovirus exposure and HLA in healthy donors. Background on the study: Caucasian-associated ancestry cluster membership applied to just over 80% of around 400 genotyped donors.

Study observations and caveats: An analysis that came later showed most CMV-associated TCR beta chains appearing HLA-restricted.

The PCR made use of 60 Vbeta and 13 Jbeta primers. Under the authors' procedure: Around 11 million shared chains were among the roughly 80 million unique TCR beta chains that a later analysis counted. Sequenced by immunoSEQ multiplex PCR; TCRdb stores in-frame clones only, minus some. V, J and clone size derive from that table, while D and trimming were established from the DNA sequence. The listing records approximately 200,000 clones. Trimming shortened V by 6 bases and J by 8 bases, and 17 bases separated the two germline ends. The CDR3 loop spans 14 amino acids. Germline CDR1 and CDR2: LNHDA and SQIVND (reference sequence).

The chain employs TRBV19 and TRBJ1-3, with no clear D. The receptor was derived from a boy aged 5-17 years in good health and CMV-seronegative. The source material was PBMCs. The CDR3 sequence is CASRRSGESDTIYF. CDR3 in DNA: TGTGCCAGTAGGCGGTCTGGAGAGTCGGACACCATATATTTT. Using reference TRBV19 and TRBJ1-3 for the parts outside the CDR3, the full variable domain is DGGITQSPKYLFRKEGQNVTLSCEQNLNHDAMYWYRQDPGQGLRLIYYSQIVNDFQKGDIAEGYSVSREKKESFPLTVTSAQKNPTAFYLCASRRSGESDTIYFGEGSWLTVV.